This TCR beta chain was sequenced in a study of radiation and T cells in renal cell carcinoma. About the research overall: Nephrectomy followed 15 Gy stereotactic body radiation by 4 weeks. Overall study findings and caveats: Pretreatment tumor biopsies were lacking, so baseline clonotypes are unknown.

The protocol was immunoSEQ multiplex PCR, while the TCRdb copy is restricted to in-frame clones and leaves out a portion. The table has about 130,000 clones, around nine tenths seen once; the top ten hold around 13%. V shed 0 bases and J shed 4 bases, with 12 bases lying between them. This CDR3 has 15 residues. Germline values: CDR1 LGHNA, CDR2 YNFKEQ. The time point denotes: baseline pretreatment blood. Treatment denoted: 15 Gy SBRT to primary tumor, nephrectomy 4 weeks later. Radiation-treated patients gave blood at baseline, week 2 and week 4. This renal cell carcinoma was of the clear cell type. Note on this clone: Antigen: not known.

This TCR was recovered from a woman aged 45-59 years with renal cell carcinoma. This chain uses TRBV4-2 with TRBJ1-2; the D is unclear. The sequences come from blood, collected from a patient whose treatment included radiotherapy and nephrectomy. The CDR3 loop is CASSQDPRAVYGYTF. The CDR3 nucleotides read TGTGCCAGCAGCCAAGATCCCCGGGCGGTCTATGGCTACACCTTC.